This entry concerns a single T cell receptor (beta chain). Its specificity is not known. Trimming pared 5 bases from V and 4 bases from J, leaving 14 bases between. CDR3 length equals 14 residues. The data belong to a study of identical twins. Whole-study results and caveats: Shared out-of-frame alpha sequences (those common to twins) showed excess low generation probability. Memory repertoires showed no such pattern, whereas abundant cord blood beta clonotypes carried fewer insertions. Zero-insertion results could be subject to partial confounding by invariant MAIT and iNKT cells.

Using its own MiXCR run on the 5' RACE reads, TCRdb lists one record per CDR3 protein. The profile shows 1.5 million to 2 million distinct CDR3 sequences, around 33% of them singletons. Input material: cord blood. This sequence joins TRBV12-3 or TRBV12-4 and TRBJ1-2; TRBD1 is a possible D gene (5 bases). This sequence originates from a newborn girl in good health. This CDR3 is CASSNPMGGYGYTF. In DNA, the CDR3 is TGTGCCAGCAGTAATCCCATGGGGGGCTATGGCTACACCTTC.